This section outlines one T cell receptor beta chain sequence together with its context. No cognate antigen has been identified for it. Base quality data are lacking; no much larger clone is found one base away. The data were obtained in a study of cytomegalovirus exposure and HLA in healthy donors (dated by TCRdb to 2015 to 2018). Notes on the research overall: The 500 to 800 repertoires of the first cohort and the roughly 110 validation repertoires were produced on the same platform, according to a later analysis. The study aimed to test whether cataloging public T cell receptors could reveal signatures of past pathogen exposure. In addition to the first cohort of 500 to 850 subjects, a separate validation cohort of about 120 different subjects was used. The study combined high-throughput TCR immunosequencing, statistical association of individual TCRs with disease status, and machine learning to predict cytomegalovirus infection status.

Libraries were constructed by the immunoSEQ multiplex PCR assay. On the study's bioinformatics: To diagnose cytomegalovirus status from the catalog of TCR beta chain sequences, a statistical classification framework was built. TCRdb stores this immuneACCESS table with in-frame sequences only. Part of the clones is absent; in the studies checked, under half of the shortfall reflects unresolved V genes, and no reason is known for the rest. V and J calls and clone size are as listed in that table; D and trimming were resolved from the DNA. This sample comprises 140,000 or so clones, roughly nine tenths of them detected only once. The ten most abundant clones make up 8% to 9.5% of the sample. General conclusions and limits of the study: Of the cluster scores, roughly 93% were above 0 in a later analysis, which found that TCRs clustered in the first cohort also tended to co-occur in the 120 or so validation repertoires. The authors suggested that the approach could potentially be extended to other disease states and immunological phenotypes. The study listed approximately 150 TCR beta chains as associated with cytomegalovirus. Three of the identified cytomegalovirus-associated TCR beta chains were confirmed in vitro to be specific for cytomegalovirus antigens. Most TCR sequences were observed very rarely across donors, whereas some public TCRs were present in many individuals. The validation cohort had no HLA typing available for a later analysis, so co-occurrence within that cohort was assessed over all 110 or so repertoires. In both the original and validation cohorts, the classifier was reported to diagnose cytomegalovirus status with high specificity and sensitivity.

Donors formed part of the validation cohort, which comprised 120 subjects and was distinct from the first cohort of some 700 subjects. The CDR3 holds 14 amino acids from the cysteine to the phenylalanine. Left in the record is the CDR3 DNA by itself, 42 bases read in frame from the first base. At the junction V is shortened by 3 bases and J by 0 bases, with 9 bases in between. Per the germline V gene (reference sequence), MNHNY is the CDR1 and SVGAGI is the CDR2. The source of this sequence is a woman younger than 35 in good health and CMV-seropositive. The sequenced sample was PBMCs. This chain is built from TRBV6-6 and TRBJ2-7, with TRBD1 tentatively as D gene (5 bases match). The sequenced DNA: TGTGCCAGCAGTTATACCAGGGACTCCTACGAGCAGTACTTC. This codes for CASSYTRDSYEQYF.